Listed below are T cell receptor beta chains from one sample, sequenced in a study of T cell responses to AZD1222 COVID-19 vaccine. Clones were read by immunoSEQ multiplex PCR, and TCRdb kept only the in-frame ones, dropping some. Of 110,000 to 150,000 clones listed, roughly 92% are singletons. The source was peripheral blood, collected on day 0 of AZD1222 vaccination. The source is an adult in good health. CDR3s include the opening cysteine and the closing phenylalanine or tryptophan. The D gene is left open where the match is weak. Size is stated for part of the rows, as once, few or many counts, or as a class when the clone is expanded.

D	V	length	J	size	CDR3	DNA
NA	TRBV5-1	15	TRBJ2-3	once	CASSRTSSSTDTQYF	TGCGCCAGCTCTCGAACTAGCAGTAGCACAGATACGCAGTATTTT
TRBD1	TRBV5-6	16	TRBJ1-1	NA	CASSLAQGRMGTEAFF	TGTGCCAGCAGCTTGGCACAGGGGCGGATGGGCACTGAAGCTTTCTTT
NA	TRBV9	15	TRBJ2-1	NA	CASSVGAANYNEQFF	TGTGCCAGCAGCGTAGGAGCGGCTAACTACAATGAGCAGTTCTTC
NA	TRBV29-1	13	TRBJ1-3	once	CSVVWASGNTIYF	TGCAGCGTTGTGTGGGCCTCTGGAAACACCATATATTTT
NA	TRBV19	15	TRBJ1-1	NA	CASSPARPPNTEAFF	TGTGCCAGTAGTCCCGCCCGTCCCCCGAACACTGAAGCTTTCTTT
NA	TRBV11-2	14	TRBJ1-2	NA	CASSLSKYRYGYTF	TGTGCCAGCAGCTTATCGAAGTATCGCTATGGCTACACCTTC
TRBD2	TRBV19	13	TRBJ2-7	NA	CASSPGLAATQYF	TGTGCCAGTAGCCCGGGACTAGCGGCCACTCAGTACTTC
TRBD2	TRBV4-1	16	TRBJ2-1	NA	CASSPLGASGSNEQFF	TGCGCCAGCAGCCCCCTGGGGGCTAGCGGGTCCAATGAGCAGTTCTTC
NA	TRBV7-8	13	TRBJ2-1	NA	CASSLELLAEQFF	TGTGCCAGCAGCTTAGAGCTCTTGGCTGAGCAGTTCTTC
TRBD2	TRBV5-1	14	TRBJ2-1	few	CASSHGTSHNEQFF	TGCGCCAGCAGCCACGGGACTAGCCACAATGAGCAGTTCTTC
NA	TRBV19	13	TRBJ1-1	NA	CASRPREDPEAFF	TGTGCCAGTAGACCTAGGGAGGACCCTGAAGCTTTCTTT
NA	TRBV19	15	TRBJ1-4	NA	CASSWDFSTNEKLFF	TGTGCCAGTAGTTGGGACTTCTCAACTAATGAAAAACTGTTTTTT
NA	TRBV6-1	13	TRBJ2-7	NA	CASSEAGPYEQYF	TGTGCCAGCAGTGAAGCGGGGCCCTACGAGCAGTACTTC
NA	TRBV19	15	TRBJ1-3	NA	CASSIAEFSGNTIYF	TGTGCCAGTAGTATAGCGGAGTTCTCTGGAAACACCATATATTTT
NA	TRBV27	18	TRBJ1-4	NA	CASSPRQPLIATNEKLFF	TGTGCCAGCAGTCCAAGACAGCCCCTAATTGCAACTAATGAAAAACTGTTTTTT
NA	TRBV29-1	11	TRBJ1-5	NA	CSVEGPQPQHF	TGCAGCGTTGAGGGGCCTCAGCCCCAGCATTTT
NA	TRBV28	15	TRBJ1-3	NA	CASSSGLPSGNTIYF	TGTGCCAGCAGTTCCGGGCTTCCCTCTGGAAACACCATATATTTT
NA	TRBV18	15	TRBJ1-4	NA	CASSPTGEANEKLFF	TGTGCCAGCTCACCGACGGGGGAAGCTAATGAAAAACTGTTTTTT
TRBD1	TRBV11-2	14	TRBJ2-7	NA	CASSLGTGEGEQYF	TGTGCCAGCAGCTTAGGGACAGGGGAGGGGGAGCAGTACTTC
TRBD1	TRBV28	15	TRBJ2-7	NA	CASSSLTGPLYEQYF	TGTGCCAGCAGTTCCCTGACAGGGCCCCTCTACGAGCAGTACTTC
NA	TRBV2	14	TRBJ2-3	once	CASSERVAWDTQYF	TGTGCCAGCAGTGAAAGGGTTGCTTGGGATACGCAGTATTTT
NA	TRBV7-3	13	TRBJ2-2	NA	CASSPQRTGELFF	TGTGCCAGCAGCCCCCAAAGGACCGGGGAGCTGTTTTTT